Each of the 27 T cell receptor beta chains below was sequenced from the same sample in a study of cytomegalovirus exposure and HLA in healthy donors. The PCR employed 60 Vbeta primers together with 13 Jbeta primers. Method: immunoSEQ multiplex PCR; TCRdb's copy keeps in-frame clones and lacks some. The sample contains 150,000 to 200,000 clones, about four fifths of which appear only once. Sequences were obtained from PBMCs. The source is a woman aged 25 to 39 in good health and CMV-seronegative.

The chain employs TRBV27 and TRBJ2-2; tentative D call: TRBD2 (5 bases). Germline loops: CDR1 MNHEY, CDR2 SMNVEV (reference sequence). There are 16 residues in the CDR3. The ends were cut back, 5 bases at V and 4 bases at J, with 17 bases in the middle. The CDR3 sequence is CASSPQAFRGTGELFF. CDR3 coding DNA: TGTGCCAGCAGTCCTCAGGCGTTCCGGGGCACCGGGGAGCTGTTTTTT.

This clone was found a few times. CDR3 sequence: CASSYSVGGAETEAFF. The CDR3 nucleotides read TGTGCCAGCAGTTACTCGGTTGGGGGGGCTGAGACTGAAGCTTTCTTT. The chain links TRBV6-5 to TRBJ1-1, with TRBD1 as a possible D gene (6 bases). Germline V gene lookup returns CDR1 MNHEY and CDR2 SVGAGI. Deletions cut 0 bases from V and 5 bases from J, with 16 bases between. This CDR3 has 16 amino acids.

The V call is TRBV5-1, the J call TRBJ2-7, with no clear D. The CDR3 loop spans 16 amino acids. Trimming removed 0 bases at V and 8 bases at J, with 21 bases between. Germline-derived CDR1 and CDR2 are SGHRS and YFSETQ. The DNA for the CDR3 is TGCGCCAGCAGCTTGGGGGTGGGTTCCAAAGGCGGCAAGCAGTACTTC. This encodes CASSLGVGSKGGKQYF.

The chain joins TRBV14 to TRBJ2-7; D gene uncertain. Germline V lookup: CDR1 SGHDN, CDR2 FVKESK. V lost 0 bases and J lost 2, with 8 bases in between. The CDR3 totals 14 residues. The CDR3 coding sequence is TGTGCCAGCAGCCAAGATCTCCTAGCCTACGAGCAGTACTTC. It is translated as CASSQDLLAYEQYF. Combining the CDR3 with reference TRBV14 and TRBJ2-7 gives the whole variable domain EAGVTQFPSHSVIEKGQTVTLRCDPISGHDNLYWYRRVMGKEIKFLLHFVKESKQDESGMPNNRFLAERTGGTYSTLKVQPAELEDSGVYFCASSQDLLAYEQYFGPGTRLTVT.

This chain joins TRBV6-5 and TRBJ2-7; 7 bases align to TRBD1. CDR1 is MNHEY and CDR2 is SVGAGI in the germline V gene. The CDR3 runs to 14 residues. V lost 5 bases to trimming and J lost 3 bases; unmatched junction nucleotides: 7. The CDR3 sequence: CASSQTRDSYEQYF. In DNA form, the CDR3 reads TGTGCCAGCAGTCAAACCCGGGACAGCTACGAGCAGTACTTC.

A word on this clone: Compared with germline, one end of the junction differs, possibly owing to a read error. The chain links TRBV30 to TRBJ2-7; 7 nucleotides match TRBD1. CDR1 is GTSNPN, CDR2 SVGIG, per germline (reference sequence). The CDR3 is 13 residues long. CDR3 region: CAWGVGPQGKRDF. The CDR3 nucleotides are TGTGCCTGGGGAGTGGGGCCACAGGGGAAGAGGGACTTC. Drawing the rest from reference TRBV30 and TRBJ2-7, the complete variable domain is SQTIHQWPATLVQPVGSPLSLECTVEGTSNPNLYWYRQAAGRGLQLLFYSVGIGQISSEVPQNLSASRPQDRQFILSSKKLLLSDSGFYLCAWGVGPQGKRDFGPGTRLTVT.

This chain uses TRBV30 with TRBJ1-2; 8 bases match TRBD1. This CDR3 contains 16 residues. Looked up from germline, CDR1 is GTSNPN and CDR2 is SVGIG (reference sequence). V trimming: 0 bases; J trimming: 9 bases; junction bases outside the gene matches: 15. The CDR3 DNA follows: TGTGCCTGGAGTGTCGGACAGGGACTGGACTTTTCTCGCTACACCTTC. Amino acids: CAWSVGQGLDFSRYTF. The whole variable domain, filled in from reference TRBV30 and TRBJ1-2, reads SQTIHQWPATLVQPVGSPLSLECTVEGTSNPNLYWYRQAAGRGLQLLFYSVGIGQISSEVPQNLSASRPQDRQFILSSKKLLLSDSGFYLCAWSVGQGLDFSRYTFGSGTRLTVV.

CDR3 in amino acids: CAWDRGYEQYF. In DNA, the CDR3 is TGTGCCTGGGACAGGGGCTACGAGCAGTACTTC. This chain connects TRBV30 to TRBJ2-7, with 8 positions matching TRBD1. The CDR3 loop spans 11 amino acids. With 5 bases clipped from V and 3 bases from J, the junction kept 0 bases outside the gene matches. Germline V CDR1 and CDR2: GTSNPN, SVGIG (reference sequence).

The V gene is TRBV9, the J gene TRBJ1-1, with 7 bases lining up with TRBD1. Per germline, CDR1 SGDLS and CDR2 YYNGEE. V dropped 3 bases and J dropped 6; count of bases not matched to a gene: 11. CDR3 length: 15 residues. The CDR3 nucleotides read TGTGCCAGCAGCGCCTCTGACAGGGTAGAGGCTGAAGCTTTCTTT. This codes for CASSASDRVEAEAFF.

J is TRBJ2-2 and V is TRBV7-9; D uncertain. CDR3 size: 10 residues. Germline-derived CDR1 and CDR2 are SEHNR and FQNEAQ (reference sequence). Trimming stripped 6 bases from V and 7 bases from J, with 3 bases between. CDR3 sequence (DNA): TGTGCCAGCAGTTACGGGGAGCTGTTTTTT. Translated: CASSYGELFF. The full variable domain, with the rest looked up from reference TRBV7-9 and TRBJ2-2, is DTGVSQNPRHKITKRGQNVTFRCDPISEHNRLYWYRQTLGQGPEFLTYFQNEAQLEKSRLLSDRFSAERPKGSFSTLEIQRTEQGDSAMYLCASSYGELFFGEGSRLTVL.

The rearrangement links TRBV19 to TRBJ1-6; 9 bases are a match to TRBD1. After removal of 5 bases from V and 5 bases from J, the junction contained 10 bases not matched to a gene. This CDR3 spans 17 amino acids. Germline V gene data show CDR1 as LNHDA and CDR2 as SQIVND (reference sequence). CDR3 residues: CASSVTGTGNNNSPLHF. The CDR3 bases are TGTGCCAGTAGTGTTACCGGGACAGGGAATAATAATTCACCCCTCCACTTT.

This rearrangement joins TRBV19 to TRBJ1-2; 10 nucleotides align to TRBD1. From germline, CDR1 is LNHDA and CDR2 SQIVND (reference sequence). The CDR3 has 14 residues. Germline trimming cut 10 bases from V and 3 bases from J; bases unmatched to any gene: 8. The CDR3 here is CATQDGTGDYGYTF. The CDR3 bases are TGTGCCACCCAGGACGGGACAGGGGACTATGGCTACACCTTC. Drawing the rest from reference TRBV19 and TRBJ1-2, the complete variable domain is DGGITQSPKYLFRKEGQNVTLSCEQNLNHDAMYWYRQDPGQGLRLIYYSQIVNDFQKGDIAEGYSVSREKKESFPLTVTSAQKNPTAFYLCATQDGTGDYGYTFGSGTRLTVV.

The J gene is TRBJ1-2, the V gene TRBV7-6; the D gene is possibly TRBD1 (6 bases). Deletions cut 5 bases from V and 2 bases from J, with 9 bases between. This CDR3 is built from 13 residues. The germline gives CDR1 SGHVS, CDR2 FNYEAQ. In DNA, the CDR3 is TGTGCCAGCAGCGTTACAGGGAACTATGGCTACACCTTC. It specifies CASSVTGNYGYTF.

This clone was counted a single time. The rearrangement links TRBV7-8 to TRBJ2-3; D may be TRBD2 (5 bases). The CDR3 has 15 amino acids. With 6 bases removed from V and 3 bases from J, the gap between germline ends came to 16 bases. Germline V gene sequence: CDR1 SGHVS, CDR2 FQNEAQ. The CDR3 nucleotides are TGTGCCAGCAGTTGGAGAAGCGGCGAAACAGATACGCAGTATTTT. Its protein is CASSWRSGETDTQYF.

This rearrangement joins TRBV30 to TRBJ1-3, with 9 bases matching TRBD1. Germline CDR1 is GTSNPN and CDR2 is SVGIG (reference sequence). J lost 4 bases, V lost 0 bases, and 7 bases had no gene match. CDR3 length: 16 amino acids. CDR3 bases: TGTGCCTGGAGTGTACGCCACAGGGGGCTCGGAAACACCATATATTTT. Protein product: CAWSVRHRGLGNTIYF.

As for this clone: Other DNA sequences of this sample code for an identical CDR3. The J gene is TRBJ2-5, the V gene TRBV5-1, with D perhaps TRBD2 (5 bases). V was shortened by 0 bases and J by 4 bases, with 7 bases between the two germline ends. CDR1 is SGHRS and CDR2 is YFSETQ in the germline V gene. The length of the CDR3 is 13 residues. The CDR3 sequence: CASSLAGGETQYF. DNA of the CDR3: TGCGCCAGCAGCTTGGCCGGAGGAGAGACCCAGTACTTC.

Only a few counts were recorded for this clone. This rearrangement joins TRBV6-1 to TRBJ2-5; the match to TRBD1 covers 8 bases. Germline V gives CDR1 MNHNS, CDR2 SASEGT. The CDR3 is 16 amino acids. V shed 3 bases and J 2 bases; nucleotides not matched to a gene: 8. This chain's CDR3 is CASSDQHYRGQETQYF. The CDR3 DNA reads TGTGCCAGCAGTGACCAGCATTACAGGGGGCAAGAGACCCAGTACTTC.

The chain uses TRBV6-1 and TRBJ1-3; no reliable D call. The CDR3 is made up of 15 amino acids. Trimming removed 1 base from V and 1 base from J, with 8 bases in between. Germline V gene data show CDR1 as MNHNS and CDR2 as SASEGT. In DNA, the CDR3 is TGTGCCAGCAGTGAAGTGTTGTCTTCTGGAAACACCATATATTTT. This codes for CASSEVLSSGNTIYF.

The chain employs TRBV5-6 and TRBJ1-2, with D possibly matching TRBD1 (5 bases). The V gene lost 0 bases and the J gene lost 5 bases, with 11 bases spanning the gap. CDR3 length equals 14 residues. The germline gives CDR1 SGHDT, CDR2 YYEEEE. CDR3 DNA sequence: TGTGCCAGCAGCTTGGGCAGGGTCGATTATGGCTACACCTTC. Translating it yields CASSLGRVDYGYTF.

V is TRBV19 and J is TRBJ1-2; 8 bases align to TRBD1. CDR3 length: 14 residues. Germline V CDR1 and CDR2: LNHDA, SQIVND (reference sequence). With V trimmed by 5 bases and J by 4 bases, 6 bases remained unmatched. The CDR3 DNA is TGTGCCAGTAGTTCGGACAGGGAGCTCTATGGCTACACCTTC. This translates into CASSSDRELYGYTF.

The chain links TRBV5-1 to TRBJ2-7; TRBD2 aligns across 8 bases. V lost 4 bases and J lost 2; bases outside the gene matches: 8. Germline CDR1 SGHRS, CDR2 YFSETQ. The CDR3 has 15 amino acids. CDR3 loop: CASSPATSVPYEQYF. The CDR3 DNA is TGCGCCAGCAGCCCGGCGACTAGCGTTCCCTACGAGCAGTACTTC.

CDR3 DNA sequence: TGTGCCAGCAGCTTAGCGGGGGGGTGGGAGACCCAGTACTTC. This codes for CASSLAGGWETQYF. J is TRBJ2-5 and V is TRBV7-2, with 7 bases aligning to TRBD2. The germline V gene has CDR1 SGHTA and CDR2 FQGNSA. The CDR3 extends over 14 amino acids. V trimming: 0 bases; J trimming: 5 bases; junction bases outside the gene matches: 3.

This clone was recorded once. J is TRBJ1-2 and V is TRBV2; unclear D gene. Germline V gives CDR1 SNHLY, CDR2 FYNNEI. Deletions cut 6 bases from V and 2 bases from J, with 13 bases between. The CDR3 is 14 residues long. CDR3 region: CASRDPGMNYGYTF. The DNA for the CDR3 is TGTGCCAGCAGAGACCCCGGGATGAACTATGGCTACACCTTC. Combining the CDR3 with reference TRBV2 and TRBJ1-2 gives the whole variable domain EPEVTQTPSHQVTQMGQEVILRCVPISNHLYFYWYRQILGQKVEFLVSFYNNEISEKSEIFDDQFSVERPDGSNFTLKIRSTKLEDSAMYFCASRDPGMNYGYTFGSGTRLTVV.

The gene calls are TRBV5-1 and TRBJ1-2; D may be TRBD1 (6 bases). Between the trimmed V and J ends, which lost 6 bases and 2 bases, there was a span of 14 bases. Germline CDR1 SGHRS, CDR2 YFSETQ. CDR3 length equals 14 residues. The CDR3 nucleotides are TGCGCCAGCAATAATCACGGGACAAACTATGGCTACACCTTC. Its translation is CASNNHGTNYGYTF.

The V gene is TRBV6-5, the J gene TRBJ1-1; 10 nucleotides align to TRBD1. Germline trimming cut 4 bases from V and 3 bases from J; bases unmatched to any gene: 2. The CDR3 runs to 14 residues. Looked up from germline, CDR1 is MNHEY and CDR2 is SVGAGI. The DNA of the CDR3 is TGTGCCAGCAGTTCGGGACAGGGGTACACTGAAGCTTTCTTT. It encodes CASSSGQGYTEAFF.

The sample holds a few counts of this clone. V and J are TRBV27 and TRBJ1-2; 8 bases map to TRBD1. J gave up 2 bases and V 7 bases, and 9 bases lay outside the gene matches. Germline CDR1 is MNHEY and CDR2 is SMNVEV (reference sequence). CDR3 length: 15 residues. As DNA, the CDR3 is TGTGCCAGCACCAGGACAACAGGGGGGAACTATGGCTACACCTTC. It encodes CASTRTTGGNYGYTF.

The chain is built from TRBV4-2 and TRBJ1-3; D perhaps matches TRBD1 (6 bases). This CDR3 is built from 16 residues. In germline, CDR1 is LGHNA, CDR2 YNFKEQ. The germline V and J ends were trimmed by 0 bases and 4 bases, with 13 bases remaining between them. The CDR3 here is CASSQEGGGVGNTIYF. CDR3 bases: TGTGCCAGCAGCCAAGAGGGGGGGGGCGTCGGAAACACCATATATTTT.